The TCR beta chain under discussion was sequenced for a study of blood T cell repertoires in COVID-19. Study at large: Acute and convalescent COVID-19 specimens originated in the United States, Italy and Spain.

The germline V and J ends were trimmed by 6 bases and 3 bases, with 11 bases remaining between them. Germline values: CDR1 KGHDR, CDR2 SFDVKD. There are 13 residues in the CDR3. Patients of the Seattle cohort, enrolled during active infection, were followed longitudinally. Profiling relied on immunoSEQ multiplex PCR, and the TCRdb table lists in-frame clones only, not all of them. Of a few hundred thousand clones listed, roughly 90% were seen once; the top ten hold roughly 12%. V is TRBV24-1 and J is TRBJ2-7; the D gene is possibly TRBD1 (5 bases). What was sequenced was peripheral blood. This clonotype was sampled from a young woman with COVID-19, enrolled during active disease. In DNA form, the CDR3 reads TGTGCCACCAGTCAGGGTCCGGGCTACGAGCAGTACTTC. It encodes CATSQGPGYEQYF.